These 28 T cell receptor beta chains were all obtained from the same sample, sequenced in a study of vaccination and CD4 T cells after COVID-19. Antigens of these TCRs are unknown. The Oncomine TCR Beta short-read assay was applied to DNA of cultured CD4+ T cells. MiXCR, run by TCRdb on the PCR reads, gives a single entry per CDR3 protein. This sample has some 7,000 distinct CDR3 sequences, with 45% found just once. Treatment meaning: approximately 9-day PBMC culture with coronavirus spike peptide pools or control peptides (ViraFEST assay). The sequenced material came from CD4+ T cells from blood, cultured in vitro. The receptors stem from a human donor who had recovered from COVID-19.

The V gene is TRBV4-2, the J gene TRBJ2-5; D not certain. The CDR3 has 13 amino acids. Germline CDR1 and CDR2: LGHNA and YNFKEQ. The ends were cut back, 0 bases at V and 4 bases at J, with 6 bases in the middle. DNA for the CDR3: TGTGCCAGCAGCCAAGATGTGCGAGAGACCCAGTACTTC. Translating gives CASSQDVRETQYF.

This clonotype was detected only a few times. The chain employs TRBV24-1 and TRBJ1-2; no clear D gene. Germline assignment: CDR1 KGHDR and CDR2 SFDVKD. The CDR3 loop spans 13 amino acids. Trimming shortened V by 1 base and J by 8 bases, and 10 bases separated the two germline ends. The chain's CDR3 is CATSDLGGNGYTF. The DNA of the CDR3 is TGTGCCACCAGTGATTTAGGAGGGAACGGCTACACCTTC.

This rearrangement joins TRBV20-1 to TRBJ1-2; perhaps TRBD1 as D (6 bases). The V and J ends lost 6 bases and 3 bases respectively, with 14 bases between them. The germline CDR1 and CDR2 sequences are DFQATT and SNEGSKA (reference sequence). CDR3 length equals 13 residues. The CDR3: CSATKGGYYGYTF. The CDR3, as DNA: TGCAGTGCGACTAAGGGGGGGTACTATGGCTACACCTTC.

V is TRBV5-1 and J is TRBJ2-5, with D possibly TRBD2 on 6 matching bases. Trimming shortened V by 0 bases and J by 9 bases, and 12 bases separated the two germline ends. Germline V CDR1 and CDR2: SGHRS, YFSETQ. The CDR3 totals 13 residues. The CDR3 is CASSLDRREAQYF. The DNA of the CDR3 is TGCGCCAGCAGCTTGGACCGGAGGGAGGCCCAGTACTTC.

The V gene is TRBV6-1, the J gene TRBJ2-1; 10 bases fit TRBD1. Germline CDR1 reads MNHNS; CDR2 reads SASEGT. The CDR3 spans 14 residues. Germline trimming cut 5 bases from V and 6 bases from J; bases unmatched to any gene: 4. The CDR3: CASSNGQGVNEQFF. DNA for the CDR3: TGTGCCAGCAGTAACGGACAGGGGGTCAATGAGCAGTTCTTC.

In its sample, this clonotype is medium-sized. The V and J genes are TRBV2 and TRBJ2-6, with a weak D call TRBD2 (6 bases). V was cut by 8 bases and J by 10 bases, with 6 bases left in between. CDR1 SNHLY and CDR2 FYNNEI come from the germline V gene. The CDR3 loop spans 10 amino acids. The CDR3 is CASGGNVLTF. CDR3 coding DNA: TGTGCCAGCGGGGGGAACGTCCTGACTTTC.

The CDR3 protein is CSASKGTGWQLAYNEQFF. As DNA, the CDR3 is TGCAGTGCTAGCAAAGGGACAGGGTGGCAACTAGCCTACAATGAGCAGTTCTTC. The genes are TRBV20-1 and TRBJ2-1; TRBD1 matches at 9 bases. This CDR3 is built from 18 residues. Germline V gives CDR1 DFQATT, CDR2 SNEGSKA (reference sequence). The ends lost 3 bases at V and 2 bases at J; junction bases unmatched: 14.

J is TRBJ2-5 and V is TRBV24-1; 8 bases are shared with TRBD1. This CDR3 is built from 15 residues. CDR1 is KGHDR and CDR2 is SFDVKD in the germline V gene. V lost 4 bases and J lost 9; bases outside the gene matches: 12. CDR3 sequence: CATSDFGQGDEAQYF. DNA for the CDR3: TGTGCCACCAGTGACTTCGGACAGGGTGACGAGGCCCAGTACTTC.

V gene TRBV6-1 combines with J gene TRBJ1-3, with TRBD1 as a possible D gene (5 bases). Germline V lookup: CDR1 MNHNS, CDR2 SASEGT. This CDR3 has 19 amino acids. Trimming stripped 5 bases from V and 0 bases from J, with 23 bases between. CDR3 in amino acids: CASSTEQDGFRSSGNTIYF. In DNA form, the CDR3 reads TGTGCCAGCAGTACCGAACAGGACGGATTTAGATCCTCTGGAAACACCATATATTTT.

The chain links TRBV11-1 to TRBJ1-2; D not resolved. This CDR3 has 13 residues. CDR1 and CDR2 from the germline V gene are SGHAT and FQDESV (reference sequence). Between the trimmed V and J ends, which lost 5 bases and 0 bases, there was a span of 7 bases. The CDR3, as DNA: TGTGCCAGCAGCGCCAATGCTAACTATGGCTACACCTTC. It is translated as CASSANANYGYTF. Combining the CDR3 with reference TRBV11-1 and TRBJ1-2 gives the whole variable domain EAEVAQSPRYKITEKSQAVAFWCDPISGHATLYWYRQILGQGPELLVQFQDESVVDDSQLPKDRFSAERLKGVDSTLKIQPAELGDSAMYLCASSANANYGYTFGSGTRLTVV.

The rearrangement uses TRBV10-3 and TRBJ2-1, with 9 bases fitting TRBD2. CDR3 length equals 14 residues. Germline V lookup: CDR1 ENHRY, CDR2 SYGVKD. V trimming: 8 bases; J trimming: 8 bases; junction bases outside the gene matches: 10. CDR3 in amino acids: CAIGVLSGSHEQFF. CDR3 nucleotide sequence: TGTGCCATCGGGGTGCTTAGCGGGAGTCATGAGCAGTTCTTC.

The chain uses TRBV19 and TRBJ1-1, with D tentatively TRBD1 (6 bases). CDR1 and CDR2 (germline): LNHDA, SQIVND (reference sequence). V was cut by 4 bases and J by 5 bases, with 11 bases left in between. The CDR3 totals 13 residues. The CDR3 sequence: CASSNYRDTEAFF. The CDR3 DNA sequence: TGTGCCAGTAGTAATTACAGGGATACTGAAGCTTTCTTT.

This chain links TRBV21-1 with TRBJ1-3. TRBV21-1 is deemed a pseudogene. The CDR3 covers 20 residues. The CDR3 DNA is TGTGCCAGCAGCAAAGTTTCGAGCTACAAGAAGGAGTCGTCTGGAAACACCATATATTTT. This encodes CASSKVSSYKKESSGNTIYF.

The CDR3 sequence is CSASPGGITYEQYF. CDR3 sequence (DNA): TGCAGTGCTAGTCCCGGGGGCATCACCTACGAGCAGTACTTC. The gene calls are TRBV20-1 and TRBJ2-7, with D tentatively TRBD1 or TRBD2 (6 bases each). There are 14 residues in the CDR3. CDR1 and CDR2 (germline): DFQATT, SNEGSKA (reference sequence). The V and J ends lost 3 bases and 2 bases respectively, with 14 bases between them.

This clonotype was observed a handful of times. The genes are TRBV20-1 and TRBJ2-7; the match to TRBD2 covers 8 bases. J gave up 6 bases and V 4 bases, and 8 bases lay outside the gene matches. In germline, CDR1 is DFQATT, CDR2 SNEGSKA (reference sequence). The CDR3 sequence is 13 residues long. This chain's CDR3 is CSATSGSWFEQYF. CDR3 nucleotide sequence: TGCAGTGCTACGAGCGGGAGTTGGTTCGAGCAGTACTTC.

This clonotype has just a few counts. The V gene is TRBV19, the J gene TRBJ2-5, with D maybe TRBD2 (6 bases). This CDR3 has 13 residues. V lost 4 bases, J lost 3 bases, and 9 bases lay in between. Germline V gene lookup returns CDR1 LNHDA and CDR2 SQIVND (reference sequence). Here the CDR3 reads CASSNSGEETQYF. The CDR3, as DNA: TGTGCCAGTAGTAATAGCGGAGAAGAGACCCAGTACTTC.

CDR3 sequence: CATGPRLGPGEGYEQYF. The CDR3, as DNA: TGTGCCACCGGCCCCAGGTTGGGGCCAGGGGAAGGCTACGAGCAGTACTTC. V usage is TRBV10-3 and J usage is TRBJ2-7, with D possibly TRBD1 on 6 matching bases. Trimming took 10 bases from V and 3 from J, leaving 28 bases between them. The CDR3 totals 17 residues. CDR1 and CDR2 from the germline V gene are ENHRY and SYGVKD.

This clonotype occurred once. The chain recombines TRBV5-4 with TRBJ2-5, with D perhaps matching TRBD1 (6 bases). Germline values: CDR1 SGHNT, CDR2 YYREEE (reference sequence). Trimming cost V 0 bases and J 1 base, with 10 bases left between them. The CDR3 sequence is 15 residues long. CDR3 bases: TGTGCCAGCAGCTTGGGGGGGCGTTTCCAAGAGACCCAGTACTTC. Amino acids: CASSLGGRFQETQYF.

The rearrangement joins TRBV11-2 to TRBJ2-7, with 12 bases that match TRBD2. CDR1 is SGHAT and CDR2 is FQNNGV in the germline V gene. The CDR3 is made up of 16 amino acids. Trimming cost V 3 bases and J 5 bases; bases outside gene matches: 8. The chain's CDR3 is CASSFLTSGSRNEQYF. The CDR3 region has the DNA TGTGCCAGCAGCTTCCTGACTAGCGGGAGTAGGAACGAGCAGTACTTC.

V usage is TRBV20-1 and J usage is TRBJ2-1, with no clear D. The CDR3 is 14 residues long. Germline CDR1 is DFQATT and CDR2 is SNEGSKA (reference sequence). Trimming left V 1 base short and J 6 bases short, with 13 bases between. The CDR3 sequence is CSARGLTYLNEQFF. In DNA, the CDR3 is TGCAGTGCTAGAGGGCTGACGTACCTCAATGAGCAGTTCTTC.

The rearrangement links TRBV24-1 to TRBJ1-1; TRBD1 might be the D (5 bases). The V end lost 7 bases, the J end lost 1 base, and 12 bases lay between the germline ends. CDR1 is KGHDR, CDR2 SFDVKD, per germline. CDR3 length: 14 amino acids. CDR3: CATRGDSSNTEAFF. CDR3 bases: TGTGCCACCAGGGGGGACTCCTCGAACACTGAAGCTTTCTTT.

This clonotype was detected a few times. The rearrangement uses TRBV19 and TRBJ1-1; TRBD1 might be the D (5 bases). This CDR3 comprises 15 residues. In germline, CDR1 is LNHDA, CDR2 SQIVND (reference sequence). The V end was cut by 6 bases, the J end by 0 bases, with 14 bases between. CDR3 DNA: TGTGCCAGTAGGCCACCTGGGGCGCTGAACACTGAAGCTTTCTTT. It translates to CASRPPGALNTEAFF.

The V gene is TRBV7-2, the J gene TRBJ1-3; D unclear. V lost 6 bases to trimming and J lost 4 bases, with 7 bases between them. The CDR3 length is 12 residues. CDR1 and CDR2 (germline): SGHTA, FQGNSA. This CDR3 is CASSEAGNTIYF. Here the CDR3 DNA reads TGTGCCAGCAGTGAAGCCGGAAACACCATATATTTT.

The chain uses TRBV15 and TRBJ2-2; D is undetermined. V gave up 2 bases and J gave up 6 bases, with 16 bases separating them. Looked up from germline, CDR1 is LNHNV and CDR2 is YYDKDF (reference sequence). This CDR3 comprises 16 residues. The CDR3 DNA reads as TGTGCCACCAGCAGAACGTTGGGTTTTGATGCCGGGGAGCTGTTTTTT. It codes for CATSRTLGFDAGELFF.

CDR3 nucleotide sequence: TGTGCCCCGCGAACCTCAGGGGAGCCCCAGCATTTT. Protein sequence: CAPRTSGEPQHF. The V call is TRBV27, the J call TRBJ1-5; the D gene is possibly TRBD1 (6 bases). Trimming removed 11 bases at V and 8 bases at J, with 16 bases between. CDR1 and CDR2 from the germline V gene are MNHEY and SMNVEV (reference sequence). This CDR3 is built from 12 residues.

This clonotype is a singleton in its sample. The V and J genes are TRBV20-1 and TRBJ2-1, with TRBD2 matching 12 bases. The germline gives CDR1 DFQATT, CDR2 SNEGSKA (reference sequence). V lost 6 bases and J lost 4; bases outside the gene matches: 4. The CDR3 runs 14 residues. The CDR3 loop reads CSAILAGGYNEQFF. CDR3 sequence (DNA): TGCAGTGCGATACTAGCGGGGGGTTACAATGAGCAGTTCTTC.

This clonotype was observed a handful of times. This chain connects TRBV6-1 to TRBJ1-6; 8 bases fit TRBD1. V was clipped by 4 bases and J by 5 bases; unmatched bases: 7. This CDR3 spans 16 amino acids. Germline CDR1 and CDR2: MNHNS and SASEGT. The CDR3 sequence: CASSAGQARNNSPLHF. DNA of the CDR3: TGTGCCAGCAGTGCGGGACAGGCTAGGAATAATTCACCCCTCCACTTT.

This clonotype is a singleton in its sample. The V and J genes are TRBV14 and TRBJ2-4; D perhaps matches TRBD1 (6 bases). CDR3 length equals 13 residues. The germline V gene encodes CDR1 SGHDN and CDR2 FVKESK. The germline V and J ends were trimmed by 0 bases and 6 bases, with 6 bases remaining between them. Here the CDR3 DNA reads TGTGCCAGCAGCCAAGACAGGGGAAACATTCAGTACTTC. Protein sequence: CASSQDRGNIQYF.